This T cell receptor beta chain was identified in a study of T cells in localized non-small cell lung cancer. Overall study findings and caveats: Among the top 100 tumor clones, a median about 59 appeared in adjacent lung. Uninvolved adjacent lung showed peak T cell clonality, exceeding tumor. Longer overall survival was linked to higher blood T cell density.

Measured with immunoSEQ multiplex PCR; TCRdb has only the in-frame clones, and not every one. The sample yields about 52,000 clones, around 80% seen once. The CDR3 length is 16 residues. V was pared by 4 bases and J by 7 bases, with 10 bases of the junction left unmatched. Germline loops: CDR1 SGHRS, CDR2 YFSETQ. To note about this clone: Antigen unknown.

This receptor was identified in a woman aged 40-69 years with stage II lung adenocarcinoma. This material consisted of PBMCs, taken before any cancer treatment. The V and J genes are TRBV5-1 and TRBJ2-2, with 10 bases lining up with TRBD2. The CDR3: CASSPLSGGAVGELFF. CDR3 DNA sequence: TGCGCCAGCAGCCCTCTGAGCGGGGGGGCCGTCGGGGAGCTGTTTTTT. The variable domain in full, completed from reference TRBV5-1 and TRBJ2-2, reads KAGVTQTPRYLIKTRGQQVTLSCSPISGHRSVSWYQQTPGQGLQFLFEYFSETQRNKGNFPGRFSGRQFSNSRSEMNVSTLELGDSALYLCASSPLSGGAVGELFFGEGSRLTVL.